Below are 21 T cell receptor beta chains sequenced from a single sample in a study of cytomegalovirus exposure and HLA in healthy donors. Produced via immunoSEQ multiplex PCR; TCRdb's table is partial and in-frame only. Among 200,000 or so clones listed, more than 65% were seen once. Input material: PBMCs. These receptors were collected from a woman under 40 in good health and CMV-seropositive.

This clone was picked up a small number of times. CDR3 nucleotide sequence: TGTGCCATTCAGGGTACTGGAAACACCATATATTTT. As protein: CAIQGTGNTIYF. The chain recombines TRBV6-6 with TRBJ1-3, with D possibly matching TRBD1 (5 bases). CDR1 is MNHNY and CDR2 is SVGAGI in the germline V gene (reference sequence). Trimming stripped 10 bases from V and 2 bases from J, with 9 bases between. The CDR3 spans 12 residues.

The gene calls are TRBV11-2 and TRBJ2-7; perhaps TRBD2 as D (5 bases). The V end was cut by 5 bases, the J end by 0 bases, with 14 bases between. In germline, CDR1 is SGHAT, CDR2 FQNNGV. The CDR3 has 15 residues. As DNA, the CDR3 is TGTGCCAGCAGCACCGGGGTCCTCAGCTCCTACGAGCAGTACTTC. Its protein product is CASSTGVLSSYEQYF.

The chain is built from TRBV9 and TRBJ2-1; TRBD2 aligns across 9 bases. The CDR3 extends over 15 amino acids. Germline V gene lookup returns CDR1 SGDLS and CDR2 YYNGEE. J gave up 1 base and V 3 bases, and 2 bases lay outside the gene matches. The CDR3 DNA sequence: TGTGCCAGCAGCGCTAGCGGGACTTCCTACAATGAGCAGTTCTTC. It translates to CASSASGTSYNEQFF.

This sequence joins TRBV25-1 and TRBJ1-1; D not certain. The CDR3 sequence is 11 residues long. The germline V gene has CDR1 MGHDK and CDR2 SYGVNS. Deletions cut 11 bases from V and 7 bases from J, with 14 bases between. CDR3 loop: CASSVEVEAFF. The CDR3 DNA sequence: TGTGCCTCCTCCGTTGAGGTTGAAGCTTTCTTT. Full variable domain (remainder filled in from reference TRBV25-1 and TRBJ1-1): EADIYQTPRYLVIGTGKKITLECSQTMGHDKMYWYQQDPGMELHLIHYSYGVNSTEKGDLSSESTVSRIRTEHFPLTLESARPSHTSQYLCASSVEVEAFFGQGTRLTVV.

V is TRBV15 and J is TRBJ2-5; tentative D call: TRBD2 (5 bases). V shed 0 bases and J shed 6 bases, with 8 bases lying between them. Germline assignment: CDR1 LNHNV and CDR2 YYDKDF (reference sequence). The CDR3 length is 13 residues. The DNA for the CDR3 is TGTGCCACCAGCAGAGATCCGGGAAAGACCCAGTACTTC. It codes for CATSRDPGKTQYF.

This clone was picked up one time. The chain links TRBV28 to TRBJ2-2, with 8 bases aligning to TRBD2. Germline trimming cut 4 bases from V and 3 bases from J; bases unmatched to any gene: 4. The CDR3 spans 15 residues. Germline V gene sequence: CDR1 MDHEN, CDR2 SYDVKM. This CDR3 is CASSYPGLDTGELFF. The CDR3, as DNA: TGTGCCAGCAGTTACCCGGGACTAGACACCGGGGAGCTGTTTTTT. Drawing the rest from reference TRBV28 and TRBJ2-2, the complete variable domain is DVKVTQSSRYLVKRTGEKVFLECVQDMDHENMFWYRQDPGLGLRLIYFSYDVKMKEKGDIPEGYSVSREKKERFSLILESASTNQTSMYLCASSYPGLDTGELFFGEGSRLTVL.

This chain links TRBV27 with TRBJ1-2; no definite D call. This CDR3 region has 13 residues. Trimming cost V 2 bases and J 8 bases, with 12 bases left between them. Germline V gene data show CDR1 as MNHEY and CDR2 as SMNVEV (reference sequence). CDR3 amino acids: CASSLIPVGGYTF. CDR3 DNA: TGTGCCAGCAGTTTAATCCCTGTCGGGGGCTACACCTTC.

The chain combines TRBV6-6 with TRBJ1-1; D remains unclear. The CDR3 is 15 residues long. Germline V gives CDR1 MNHNY, CDR2 SVGAGI (reference sequence). The ends were cut back, 2 bases at V and 1 base at J, with 11 bases in the middle. The chain's CDR3 is CASSYEGGRNTEAFF. In nucleotides, the CDR3 is TGTGCCAGCAGTTACGAGGGCGGGAGGAACACTGAAGCTTTCTTT.

There are many counts of this clone. The V gene is TRBV5-1, the J gene TRBJ1-1, with a weak D call TRBD1 (5 bases). Germline V gives CDR1 SGHRS, CDR2 YFSETQ. Trimming shortened V by 0 bases and J by 4 bases, and 10 bases separated the two germline ends. The CDR3 is 14 amino acids. The CDR3 protein is CASSLDGGGTEAFF. DNA for the CDR3: TGCGCCAGCAGCTTGGATGGGGGAGGCACTGAAGCTTTCTTT.

J is TRBJ2-5 and V is TRBV19; D unresolved. The germline V gene encodes CDR1 LNHDA and CDR2 SQIVND (reference sequence). V gave up 3 bases and J gave up 2 bases, with 10 bases separating them. There are 14 residues in the CDR3. CDR3 sequence: CASSMGPAQETQYF. The CDR3 DNA sequence: TGTGCCAGTAGTATGGGCCCGGCACAAGAGACCCAGTACTTC.

The chain carries TRBV6-1 and TRBJ2-6; 9 bases are shared with TRBD2. This CDR3 region has 19 residues. From germline, CDR1 is MNHNS and CDR2 SASEGT. V dropped 4 bases and J dropped 0; count of bases not matched to a gene: 10. CDR3: CASSVLAGVSSSGANVLTF. CDR3 DNA: TGTGCCAGCAGTGTTTTAGCGGGAGTGAGCAGCTCTGGGGCCAACGTCCTGACTTTC.

Remarks on this clone: At the DNA level, this CDR3 is encoded by other sequences in the same sample as well. In DNA form, the CDR3 reads TGCGCCAGCAGCCCCGGGACAGCGAACACTGAAGCTTTCTTT. This gives the protein CASSPGTANTEAFF. The J gene is TRBJ1-1, the V gene TRBV5-1; 7 positions agree with TRBD1. This CDR3 is built from 14 residues. V lost 4 bases and J lost 1; bases outside the gene matches: 4. The germline V gene encodes CDR1 SGHRS and CDR2 YFSETQ. Using reference TRBV5-1 and TRBJ1-1 for the parts outside the CDR3, the full variable domain is KAGVTQTPRYLIKTRGQQVTLSCSPISGHRSVSWYQQTPGQGLQFLFEYFSETQRNKGNFPGRFSGRQFSNSRSEMNVSTLELGDSALYLCASSPGTANTEAFFGQGTRLTVV.

There are a few counts of this clone. V usage is TRBV29-1 and J usage is TRBJ2-6, with D hard to call. V was cut by 4 bases and J by 0 bases, with 4 bases left in between. In germline, CDR1 is SQVTM, CDR2 ANQGSEA. This CDR3 spans 13 amino acids. The CDR3 is CSVGLSGANVLTF. DNA for the CDR3: TGCAGCGTTGGACTCTCTGGGGCCAACGTCCTGACTTTC. The variable domain in full, completed from reference TRBV29-1 and TRBJ2-6, reads SAVISQKPSRDICQRGTSLTIQCQVDSQVTMMFWYRQQPGQSLTLIATANQGSEATYESGFVIDKFPISRPNLTFSTLTVSNMSPEDSSIYLCSVGLSGANVLTFGAGSRLTVL.

The V and J genes are TRBV6-1 and TRBJ2-2, with 8 bases identical to TRBD2. Looked up from germline, CDR1 is MNHNS and CDR2 is SASEGT. V shed 3 bases and J 2 bases; nucleotides not matched to a gene: 2. The CDR3 spans 15 residues. This chain's CDR3 is CASSDTSGNTGELFF. The CDR3 bases are TGTGCCAGCAGTGATACTAGCGGAAACACCGGGGAGCTGTTTTTT.

The chain couples TRBV29-1 to TRBJ2-4, with TRBD1 matching 9 bases. The CDR3 length is 14 residues. Unmatched junction bases numbered 9, after V lost 6 bases and J lost 6 bases. The germline V gene has CDR1 SQVTM and CDR2 ANQGSEA. The CDR3 sequence: CSVALGTGRNIQYF. The DNA of the CDR3 is TGCAGCGTGGCTCTGGGGACAGGGAGAAACATTCAGTACTTC.

This clone was seen only a few times. This chain links TRBV2 with TRBJ2-1, with 13 positions matching TRBD2. Trimming at V came to 5 bases and at J to 7 bases, leaving 5 bases not matched to a gene. The CDR3 covers 15 residues. CDR1 is SNHLY, CDR2 FYNNEI, per germline. Here the CDR3 reads CASSRGLAGVNEQFF. CDR3 DNA: TGTGCCAGCAGTCGTGGACTAGCGGGAGTTAATGAGCAGTTCTTC.

The chain combines TRBV21-1 with TRBJ2-1; the table's D gene call, TRBD2, was not cross checked with the DNA. TRBV21-1 is a listed pseudogene. This CDR3 comprises 13 residues. CDR3: CARRLAGANEQFF. The CDR3 DNA is TGTGCCAGGCGACTAGCGGGAGCCAATGAGCAGTTCTTC.

This clone was counted once. The J gene is TRBJ2-3, the V gene TRBV4-1; TRBD2 might be the D (6 bases). The ends were cut back, 4 bases at V and 4 bases at J, with 9 bases in the middle. Germline V gene data show CDR1 as MGHRA and CDR2 as YSYEKL. The CDR3 covers 13 residues. CDR3 in amino acids: CASSPTSADTQYF. The CDR3 DNA reads TGCGCCAGCAGCCCGACTAGTGCAGATACGCAGTATTTT.

The CDR3: CASSLGGGPDTGELFF. CDR3 in DNA: TGTGCCAGCAGCTTAGGAGGGGGCCCGGACACCGGGGAGCTGTTTTTT. The V call is TRBV7-6, the J call TRBJ2-2; TRBD1 aligns across 7 bases. J gave up 3 bases and V 1 base, and 5 bases lay outside the gene matches. The CDR3 length is 16 residues. CDR1 and CDR2 (germline): SGHVS, FNYEAQ.

The gene calls are TRBV5-1 and TRBJ2-7; 8 nucleotides match TRBD1. Germline loops: CDR1 SGHRS, CDR2 YFSETQ. CDR3 length: 17 amino acids. With V trimmed by 3 bases and J by 0 bases, 11 bases remained unmatched. The CDR3 DNA sequence: TGCGCCAGCAGCTCCCCTCGTGGACAGGGCGGCTCCTACGAGCAGTACTTC. It yields the protein CASSSPRGQGGSYEQYF. The whole variable domain, remainder taken from reference TRBV5-1 and TRBJ2-7, is KAGVTQTPRYLIKTRGQQVTLSCSPISGHRSVSWYQQTPGQGLQFLFEYFSETQRNKGNFPGRFSGRQFSNSRSEMNVSTLELGDSALYLCASSSPRGQGGSYEQYFGPGTRLTVT.

V gene TRBV18 combines with J gene TRBJ1-2, with a weak D call TRBD1 (5 bases). V was trimmed by 1 base and J by 7 bases, leaving 13 bases between them. CDR1 KGHSH and CDR2 LQKENI come from the germline V gene. This CDR3 is built from 14 residues. The CDR3 region is CASSPLSQGLGYTF. CDR3 bases: TGTGCCAGCTCACCACTGTCCCAGGGACTTGGCTACACCTTC.